Presented here are 14 T cell receptor beta chains from one specimen sequenced in a study of blood T cells in healthy people across ages. PCR was performed a second time for about 7 to 11 cycles using a sample-barcoded 5' primer and a J-beta primer mix. TCRdb processed the 5' RACE reads anew with MiXCR; each CDR3 protein has one entry. This table holds some 710,000 distinct CDR3 sequences, less than 60% found once. Source material: blood. These TCRs come from a man older than 75 in good health.

The chain combines TRBV11-2 with TRBJ2-5, with 9 nucleotides matching TRBD2. Looked up from germline, CDR1 is SGHAT and CDR2 is FQNNGV. The CDR3 extends over 17 amino acids. With V trimmed by 0 bases and J by 3 bases, 8 bases remained unmatched. The CDR3 spells CASSLDLGSGSEETQYF. The CDR3 DNA reads as TGTGCCAGCAGCTTAGATCTGGGTAGCGGGAGCGAAGAGACCCAGTACTTC.

This clonotype occurred a few times. The chain employs TRBV6-2 or TRBV6-3 and TRBJ2-7; D not resolved. The V gene lost 6 bases and the J gene lost 3 bases, with 6 bases spanning the gap. Germline loops: CDR1 MNHEY, CDR2 SVGEGT. This CDR3 is 11 amino acids long. The CDR3 loop reads CASRAYYEQYF. DNA of the CDR3: TGTGCCAGCAGGGCCTACTACGAGCAGTACTTC.

About this clonotype: A much larger clone sits a single nucleotide away, making a read error possible. The rearrangement links TRBV24-1 to TRBJ2-1; the D gene is possibly TRBD1 (5 bases). Germline CDR1 KGHDR, CDR2 SFDVKD. The V end was cut by 3 bases, the J end by 12 bases, with 8 bases between. The CDR3 has 11 residues. Written as DNA, the CDR3 is TGTGCCACCAGTGATCCAAGGGGGCAGTTCTTC. Encoded protein: CATSDPRGQFF.

V gene TRBV7-9 combines with J gene TRBJ1-1, with D uncertain. V was pared by 2 bases and J by 8 bases, with 15 bases between. The germline gives CDR1 SEHNR, CDR2 FQNEAQ (reference sequence). The CDR3 runs 14 residues. CDR3 amino acids: CASSLPAQTIEAFF. In nucleotides, the CDR3 is TGTGCCAGCAGCTTACCGGCCCAGACAATCGAAGCTTTCTTT.

For this clonotype: One end of the junction varies from germline; a read error may be responsible. The genes are TRBV9 and TRBJ2-5; TRBD1 matches 7 bases. The J call could be wrong; TRBJ2-7 is a better fit for the DNA end. From germline, CDR1 is SGDLS and CDR2 YYNGEE. There are 15 residues in the CDR3. The CDR3 nucleotides read TGTTCCAGCAGCGTAGGACAGGCTGGTGCGAACGAGCAGTACTTC. Encoded protein: CSSSVGQAGANEQYF.

This chain connects TRBV12-3 or TRBV12-4 to TRBJ2-5; unclear D gene. This CDR3 is 12 amino acids long. V dropped 6 bases and J dropped 11 bases, with 16 bases sitting between them. The chain's CDR3 is CASRDSSAEQYF. The CDR3 DNA is TGTGCCAGCAGAGACTCGTCTGCGGAGCAGTACTTC.

The J gene is TRBJ2-3, the V gene TRBV7-2, with D uncertain. Trimming shortened V by 1 base and J by 5 bases, and 10 bases separated the two germline ends. CDR3 length: 14 residues. The germline V gene encodes CDR1 SGHTA and CDR2 FQGNSA. The chain's CDR3 is CASSLGLIRDTQYF. Written as DNA, the CDR3 is TGTGCCAGCAGCTTAGGACTTATAAGAGATACGCAGTATTTT. Using reference TRBV7-2 and TRBJ2-3 for the parts outside the CDR3, the full variable domain is GAGVSQSPSNKVTEKGKDVELRCDPISGHTALYWYRQSLGQGLEFLIYFQGNSAPDKSGLPSDRFSAERTGGSVSTLTIQRTQQEDSAVYLCASSLGLIRDTQYFGPGTRLTVL.

The J gene is TRBJ1-2, the V gene TRBV5-1; a possible D gene is TRBD1 (5 bases). V dropped 5 bases and J dropped 2 bases, with 16 bases sitting between them. Germline CDR1 reads SGHRS; CDR2 reads YFSETQ. The CDR3 loop spans 15 amino acids. The CDR3 spells CASRPGTDNNYGYTF. The CDR3 bases are TGCGCCAGCAGACCCGGGACGGATAACAACTATGGCTACACCTTC. Drawing the rest from reference TRBV5-1 and TRBJ1-2, the complete variable domain is KAGVTQTPRYLIKTRGQQVTLSCSPISGHRSVSWYQQTPGQGLQFLFEYFSETQRNKGNFPGRFSGRQFSNSRSEMNVSTLELGDSALYLCASRPGTDNNYGYTFGSGTRLTVV.

This clonotype was seen a handful of times. The chain uses TRBV25-1 and TRBJ2-1, with TRBD2 matching over 10 bases. Germline-derived CDR1 and CDR2 are MGHDK and SYGVNS. This CDR3 contains 16 residues. The ends lost 4 bases at V and 8 bases at J; junction bases unmatched: 11. The CDR3 is CASSASRASGSDEQFF. In DNA form, the CDR3 reads TGTGCCAGCAGTGCAAGCAGGGCTAGCGGGAGTGATGAGCAGTTCTTC.

This clonotype was counted ten times or more. This chain uses TRBV9 with TRBJ2-1; possibly TRBD2 for D (6 bases). The CDR3 runs to 13 residues. From germline, CDR1 is SGDLS and CDR2 YYNGEE. Trimming cost V 0 bases and J 5 bases, with 6 bases left between them. The CDR3 nucleotides are TGTGCCAGCAGCGTAGCGGGGGACAATGAGCAGTTCTTC. Its translation is CASSVAGDNEQFF.

The rearrangement links TRBV7-2 to TRBJ2-1; D is uncertain. V lost 1 base and J 10 bases, leaving 11 bases between the germline ends. The CDR3 has 13 amino acids. Germline V gene data show CDR1 as SGHTA and CDR2 as FQGNSA. CDR3 region: CASSLEVSGEQFF. The CDR3, as DNA: TGTGCCAGCAGCTTAGAGGTCTCGGGCGAGCAGTTCTTC.

The gene calls are TRBV25-1 and TRBJ2-5; 9 positions match TRBD2. Germline V lookup: CDR1 MGHDK, CDR2 SYGVNS. This CDR3 is built from 15 residues. Germline trimming cut 0 bases from V and 5 bases from J; bases unmatched to any gene: 4. The CDR3 protein is CASSEYSGRLETQYF. The CDR3, as DNA: TGTGCCAGCAGTGAATACAGCGGGAGGTTGGAGACCCAGTACTTC.

The chain recombines TRBV11-1 with TRBJ2-1; a weak D match, TRBD1 (6 bases). V lost 2 bases and J lost 7, with 21 bases in between. The CDR3 has 17 residues. Germline CDR1 SGHAT, CDR2 FQDESV (reference sequence). The DNA for the CDR3 is TGTGCCAGCAGCTTAACCCCAACAGGGTTGAGTGGGAATGAGCAGTTCTTC. Protein sequence: CASSLTPTGLSGNEQFF. Variable domain in full (rest from reference TRBV11-1 and TRBJ2-1): EAEVAQSPRYKITEKSQAVAFWCDPISGHATLYWYRQILGQGPELLVQFQDESVVDDSQLPKDRFSAERLKGVDSTLKIQPAELGDSAMYLCASSLTPTGLSGNEQFFGPGTRLTVL.

The V and J genes are TRBV21-1 and TRBJ2-5; the DNA was not compared with TRBD1, the D call given in the table. TRBV21-1 is a listed pseudogene. The CDR3 sequence is 11 residues long. The CDR3: CASSKGGAQYF. The CDR3 DNA reads TGTGCCAGCAGCAAGGGGGGGGCCCAGTACTTC.